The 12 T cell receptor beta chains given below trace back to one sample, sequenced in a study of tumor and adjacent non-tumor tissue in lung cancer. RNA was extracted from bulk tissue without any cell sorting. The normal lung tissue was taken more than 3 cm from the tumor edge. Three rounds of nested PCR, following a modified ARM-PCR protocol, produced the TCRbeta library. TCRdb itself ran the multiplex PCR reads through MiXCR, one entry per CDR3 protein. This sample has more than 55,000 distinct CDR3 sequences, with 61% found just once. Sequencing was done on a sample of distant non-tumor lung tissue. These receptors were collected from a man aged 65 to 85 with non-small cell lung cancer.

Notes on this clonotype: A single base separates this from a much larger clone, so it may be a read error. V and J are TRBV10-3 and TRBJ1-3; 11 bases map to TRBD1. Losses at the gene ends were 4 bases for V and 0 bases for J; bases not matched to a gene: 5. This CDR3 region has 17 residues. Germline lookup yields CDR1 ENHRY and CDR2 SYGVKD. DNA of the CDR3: TGTGCCATCAGTGCGATGGGGACAGGGGGCTCTGGAAACACCATATATTTT. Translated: CAISAMGTGGSGNTIYF.

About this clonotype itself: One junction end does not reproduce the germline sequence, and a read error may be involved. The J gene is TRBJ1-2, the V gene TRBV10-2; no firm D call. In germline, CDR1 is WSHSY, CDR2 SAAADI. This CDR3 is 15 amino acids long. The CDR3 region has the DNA TGCGCCAGCAGTTTTGGGCCGGTAGCTAACTATGGCTACACATTC. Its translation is CASSFGPVANYGYTF.

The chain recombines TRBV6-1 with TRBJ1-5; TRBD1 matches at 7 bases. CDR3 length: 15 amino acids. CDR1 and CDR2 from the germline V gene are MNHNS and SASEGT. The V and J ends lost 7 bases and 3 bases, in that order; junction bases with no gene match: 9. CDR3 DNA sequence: TGTGCCAGCAAAGGGGGCTACAGGGACAATCAGCCCCAGCATTTT. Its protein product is CASKGGYRDNQPQHF.

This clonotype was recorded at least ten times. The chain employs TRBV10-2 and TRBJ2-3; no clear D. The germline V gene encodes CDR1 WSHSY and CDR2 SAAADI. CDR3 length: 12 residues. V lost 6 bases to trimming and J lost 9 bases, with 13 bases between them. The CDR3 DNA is TGCGCCAGCAGACCGCTAACGCGCACGCAGTATTTT. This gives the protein CASRPLTRTQYF.

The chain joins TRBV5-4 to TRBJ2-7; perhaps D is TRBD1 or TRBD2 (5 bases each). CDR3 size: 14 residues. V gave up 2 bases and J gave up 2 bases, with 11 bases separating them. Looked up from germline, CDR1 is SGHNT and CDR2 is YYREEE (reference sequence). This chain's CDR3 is CASSFWDEAYEQYF. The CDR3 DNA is TGTGCCAGCAGCTTTTGGGACGAGGCCTACGAGCAGTACTTC.

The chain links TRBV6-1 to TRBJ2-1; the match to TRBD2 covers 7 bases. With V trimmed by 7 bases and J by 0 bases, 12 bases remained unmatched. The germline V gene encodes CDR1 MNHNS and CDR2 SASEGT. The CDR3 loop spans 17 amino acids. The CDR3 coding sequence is TGTGCCAGCAAAGGGAGGGACTCAGGGAACTCCTACAATGAGCAGTTCTTC. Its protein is CASKGRDSGNSYNEQFF.

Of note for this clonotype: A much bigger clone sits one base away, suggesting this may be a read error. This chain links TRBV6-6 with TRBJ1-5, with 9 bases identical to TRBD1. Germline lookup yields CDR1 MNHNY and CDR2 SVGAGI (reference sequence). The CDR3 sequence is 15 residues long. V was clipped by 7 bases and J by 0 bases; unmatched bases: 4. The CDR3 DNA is TGTGCCAGCAATCGGACAGGGGTTAGCAATCAGCCCCAGCATTTT. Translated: CASNRTGVSNQPQHF.

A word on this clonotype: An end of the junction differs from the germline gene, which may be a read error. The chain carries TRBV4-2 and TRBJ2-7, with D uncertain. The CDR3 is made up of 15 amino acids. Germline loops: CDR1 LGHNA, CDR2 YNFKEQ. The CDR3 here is CVSSQVSRGPYGQYF. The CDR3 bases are TGTGTCAGCAGCCAAGTGTCTAGAGGACCCTACGGGCAGTACTTC.

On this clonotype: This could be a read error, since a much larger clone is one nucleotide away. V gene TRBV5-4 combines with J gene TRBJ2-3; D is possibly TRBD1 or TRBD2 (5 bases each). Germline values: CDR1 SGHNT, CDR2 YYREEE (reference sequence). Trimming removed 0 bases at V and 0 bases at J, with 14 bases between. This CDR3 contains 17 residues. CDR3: CASSLGDLLTSTDTQYF. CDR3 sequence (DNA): TGTGCCAGCAGCTTGGGGGACCTCCTCACTAGCACAGATACGCAGTATTTT.

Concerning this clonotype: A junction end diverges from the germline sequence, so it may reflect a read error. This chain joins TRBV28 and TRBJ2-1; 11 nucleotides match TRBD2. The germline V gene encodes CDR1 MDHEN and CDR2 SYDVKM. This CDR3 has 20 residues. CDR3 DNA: TGTGCCAGTAGTATCCCCCCGGGACTAGCGGAAACCCGCTCCTACAATGAGCGGTTCTTC. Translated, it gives CASSIPPGLAETRSYNERFF.

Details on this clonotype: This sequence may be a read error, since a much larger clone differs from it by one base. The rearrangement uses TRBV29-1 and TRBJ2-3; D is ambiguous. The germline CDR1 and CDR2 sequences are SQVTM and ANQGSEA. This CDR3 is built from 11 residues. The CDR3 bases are TGCAACGTTCGACTTCTGGATACGCAGTATTTT. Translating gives CNVRLLDTQYF.

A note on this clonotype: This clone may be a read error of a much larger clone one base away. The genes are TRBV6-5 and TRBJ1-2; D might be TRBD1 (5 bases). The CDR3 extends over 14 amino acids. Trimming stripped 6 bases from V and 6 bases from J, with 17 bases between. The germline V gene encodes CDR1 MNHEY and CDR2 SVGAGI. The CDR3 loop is CASSLSYRPDGYTF. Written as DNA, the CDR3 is TGTGCCAGCAGCCTTTCGTACAGGCCGGATGGCTACACCTTC.